The present entry profiles one T cell receptor beta chain with its context. The sample belongs to a study of blood T cell repertoires in COVID-19. Study context: The study drew acute and convalescent COVID-19 samples from the United States, Italy and Spain. The analysed material was cDNA or gDNA that came from T cells, B-cell-depleted T cells, or PBMCs.

During active infection, Seattle patients enrolled and were then monitored through disease. In the original workflow: Reference gene primer amplification gave nucleated cell count estimates. Libraries were prepared by immunoSEQ multiplex PCR; TCRdb keeps only in-frame clonotypes and omits some of them. The DNA was the basis for D and trimming; V, J and clone size are from that table. In the table there are more than 300,000 clones, around nine tenths of which are singletons. The germline CDR1 and CDR2 sequences are MNHEY and SVGEGT. V was clipped by 6 bases and J by 7 bases; unmatched bases: 24. This CDR3 is built from 20 residues.

This clonotype originated in a woman in her 70s with COVID-19, enrolled during active disease. The sequenced sample was peripheral blood. The V call is TRBV6-2 or TRBV6-3, the J call TRBJ2-1; TRBD1 aligns across 10 bases. The CDR3 nucleotides read TGTGCCAGCAGCTTACTCTGGCAAATTATACGGGACAGGGGCAGGAATGAGCAGTTCTTC. Its protein is CASSLLWQIIRDRGRNEQFF.